The rows below give T cell receptor beta chains drawn from one sample of a study of T-cell memory formation after mild COVID-19. A single record per CDR3 protein comes from TCRdb applying MiXCR to the 5' RACE reads. The sample has about 340,000 distinct CDR3 sequences, 10% to 15% seen once. Sequencing was carried out using PBMCs or a T cell subset sorted from them (not recorded which). These receptors were collected from a man younger than 30 who had mild COVID-19 (a few samples of this study predate the infection). Cell type and time point are not known. Both conserved end residues are part of each CDR3. A D gene is named only where the DNA matches it firmly. A clone size is listed for some rows: how often the clone was seen (once, few, many), or a class if it is expanded.

CDR3aa | CDR3nt | v_gene | d_gene | j_gene | abundance
CASSPPPVGGNEQFF | TGTGCCAGCTCACCACCACCCGTGGGGGGCAATGAGCAGTTCTTC | TRBV18 | . | TRBJ2-1 | few
CASSSSGRTNEKLFF | TGTGCCAGCAGCTCCTCGGGGAGGACTAATGAAAAACTGTTTTTT | TRBV7-3 | . | TRBJ1-4 | few
CASRGRLCCTEAFF | TGTGCCAGCAGGGGACGGTTATGCTGCACTGAAGCTTTCTTT | TRBV11-3 | . | TRBJ1-1 | .
CASSYAQGRAFF | TGTGCCAGCAGCTATGCGCAGGGCCGGGCTTTCTTT | TRBV7-9 | . | TRBJ1-1 | few
CASSALSLTGELFF | TGCGCCAGCAGCGCCTTATCTCTCACCGGGGAGCTGTTTTTT | TRBV5-1 | . | TRBJ2-2 | few
CASRRLAGVYNEQFF | TGTGCCAGCAGGCGGCTAGCGGGGGTCTACAATGAGCAGTTCTTC | TRBV6-2/TRBV6-3 | TRBD2 | TRBJ2-1 | .
CASSSQGGPGELFF | TGTGCCAGCAGCTCCCAGGGCGGACCCGGGGAGCTGTTTTTT | TRBV7-9 | . | TRBJ2-2 | many
CASSSTGQGGAGNTIYF | TGCGCCAGCAGCTCGACGGGACAGGGGGGTGCTGGAAACACCATATATTTT | TRBV5-1 | TRBD1 | TRBJ1-3 | .
CASSLDFGRYSNQPQHF | TGTGCCAGCAGCTTAGACTTCGGACGGTATAGCAATCAGCCCCAGCATTTT | TRBV7-2 | . | TRBJ1-5 | .
CASSQGGARSETQYF | TGTGCCAGCAGCCAGGGTGGGGCCAGGTCGGAGACCCAGTACTTC | TRBV4-2 | . | TRBJ2-5 | few
CASSLSGGPPGELFF | TGTGCCAGCAGCTTAAGCGGGGGCCCCCCCGGGGAGCTGTTTTTT | TRBV7-3 | . | TRBJ2-2 | few
CASSQAGRGKGETQYF | TGCGCCAGCAGCCAAGCGGGGAGGGGTAAAGGAGAGACCCAGTACTTC | TRBV4-1 | TRBD2 | TRBJ2-5 | .
CASSHEGGKETQYF | TGTGCCAGCAGCCACGAGGGGGGGAAAGAGACCCAGTACTTC | TRBV3-1 | . | TRBJ2-5 | .
CASSYSQGLEQFF | TGTGCCAGCAGTTACTCGCAGGGCCTTGAGCAGTTCTTC | TRBV6-5 | . | TRBJ2-1 | .